A selection of T cell receptor delta chains follows, all from one sample in a study of Vδ1+ human thymocytes. TCRdb re-called the multiplex PCR reads via CATT. Here the sample spans about 55,000 delta-chain clones, roughly 15% being singletons. Material: Vdelta1+ gamma-delta thymocytes from the thymus. The source is a boy less than two years old who had congenital heart surgery. CDR3s include the opening cysteine and the closing phenylalanine or tryptophan. D genes are given only for firm matches. The size field is filled for only some rows; it gives once, few, many or a size class.

d_call j_call v_call clone_size cdr3_nt cdr3_aa
TRDD3 TRDJ1 TRDV1 few TGTGCTCTTGGGGAGCTCAAAGGGTACTGGGGGACGTACACCGATAAACTCATCTTT CALGELKGYWGTYTDKLIF
NA TRDJ1 TRDV2 few TGTGCCTGTGACTTTCTGGTTGTGAACACCGATAAACTCATCTTT CACDFLVVNTDKLIF
NA TRDJ1 TRDV2 NA TGTGCCTGTGACCCGCCGCCTATTACCCCCACCGATAAACTCATCTTT CACDPPPITPTDKLIF
TRDD3 TRDJ1 TRDV1 few TGTGCTCTTGGGGAACTTTTCCTTCTTACTGGGGGATACTTCACCGATAAACTCATCTTT CALGELFLLTGGYFTDKLIF
TRDD3 TRDJ1 TRDV2 medium-sized TGTGCCTGTGACACCGACCTGGGGGATACAGACACCGATAAACTCATCTTT CACDTDLGDTDTDKLIF
NA TRDJ1 TRDV1 NA TGTGCTCTTGGGGAACGAAGCCTTCCGGGGATCCTCGATAAACTCATCTTT CALGERSLPGILDKLIF
TRDD3 TRDJ1 TRDV2 few TGTGCCTGTGACCCGCACTGGGGGTTTCACACCGATAAACTCATCTTT CACDPHWGFHTDKLIF
TRDD3 TRDJ1 TRDV1 NA TGTGCTCTTGGGAGCCTGGGGCCACGCAGCCAGACTGGGGGAGCCGATAAACTCATCTTT CALGSLGPRSQTGGADKLIF
TRDD3 TRDJ1 TRDV1 NA TGTGCTCTTGGGCCATCCTACTCCAGCGTACTGGGGGATACGAGGGGTATGGCCGATAAACTCATCTTT CALGPSYSSVLGDTRGMADKLIF
TRDD3 TRDJ1 TRDV1 NA TGTGCTCTTGGGGAACTCCGAAATCCCCGAGATACTGGGGGCCTAAACACCGATAAACTCATCTTT CALGELRNPRDTGGLNTDKLIF
TRDD3 TRDJ1 TRDV1 NA TGTGCTCTTGGGGAAGGCTTGGATGGGCACTGCCACGCTGGGGGATACGCCCCCGATAAACTCATCTTT CALGEGLDGHCHAGGYAPDKLIF
TRDD3 TRDJ1 TRDV1 NA TGTGCTCTCGTTCCATTCTGGGGGATAGAGGACGATAAACTCATCTTT CALVPFWGIEDDKLIF